The TCR beta chain described here comes from a study of Ad26.COV2.S vaccination and SARS-CoV-2 variants. About this clone itself: What it binds is unknown.

TCRdb's table, derived via immunoSEQ multiplex PCR, lists solely in-frame clones and lacks some. The data contain 200,000 to 300,000 clones, around 87% of them seen just once; the ten biggest clones take up about 10%. Treatment in this sample: approximately 18 received Ad26.COV2.S at low or high dose, single or two shots; 5 received placebo; per-sample allocation not given. Specimen acquisition occurred on day 63 following the initial vaccine or placebo injection. An adult donor aged 18-55 years was enrolled in Boston. Overall study results and limits: Substantial breadth was reported for post-vaccination spike-specific CD8+ and CD4+ T cells. Vaccinated and placebo-treated recipients had similar non-spike TCR breadth.

This CDR3 has 15 amino acids. Looked up from germline, CDR1 is LNHDA and CDR2 is SQIVND (reference sequence). V shed 6 bases and J 5 bases; nucleotides not matched to a gene: 11. The origin of this receptor is a person between 18 and 59 years old who received the Ad26.COV2.S COVID-19 vaccine or a placebo. The sample in question was peripheral blood, obtained in a trial of Ad26.COV2.S vaccine versus placebo. The gene calls are TRBV19 and TRBJ2-5; 8 nucleotides line up with TRBD2. CDR3 bases: TGTGCCAGTAGCGTGGTCCGGGGGGGCCTTGAGACCCAGTACTTC. The encoded protein is CASSVVRGGLETQYF. Full variable domain (missing parts from reference TRBV19 and TRBJ2-5): DGGITQSPKYLFRKEGQNVTLSCEQNLNHDAMYWYRQDPGQGLRLIYYSQIVNDFQKGDIAEGYSVSREKKESFPLTVTSAQKNPTAFYLCASSVVRGGLETQYFGPGTRLLVL.